The 2 T cell receptor beta chains reported below all come from one sample, sequenced in a study of T cell responses to AZD1222 COVID-19 vaccine. The method was immunoSEQ multiplex PCR; TCRdb's version includes in-frame clones alone and lacks a portion of them. The sample records 95,000 to 120,000 clones, about 91% being singletons. The material was peripheral blood, obtained 28 days after the second AZD1222 dose. Receptor source: an adult who received the AZD1222 COVID-19 vaccine.

This sequence joins TRBV27 and TRBJ1-2, with D possibly TRBD1 on 5 matching bases. V lost 4 bases to trimming and J lost 5 bases, with 20 bases between them. Looked up from germline, CDR1 is MNHEY and CDR2 is SMNVEV (reference sequence). The CDR3 loop spans 16 amino acids. CDR3 amino acids: CASSSTLRVGFYGYTF. For the CDR3, the DNA is TGTGCCAGCAGTTCCACCCTCAGGGTTGGCTTTTATGGCTACACCTTC.

The chain uses TRBV21-1 and TRBJ1-6. TRBV21-1 is listed as a pseudogene. There are 18 residues in the CDR3. CDR3 amino acids: CASSNQGGVRGRNSPLHF. Written as DNA, the CDR3 is TGTGCCAGCAGCAACCAAGGGGGGGTGAGGGGGCGTAATTCACCCCTCCACTTT.